These 3 T cell receptor beta chains came from one sample sequenced in a study of chemoradiotherapy in HPV16-positive cancers. The table came from immunoSEQ multiplex PCR; TCRdb's copy has only in-frame clones and leaves some out. The data hold some 70,000 clones, with 88% observed a single time. Specimen: blood, collected from a patient who underwent chemoradiotherapy. These receptors were obtained from a human donor with HPV-associated anogenital cancer.

This chain uses TRBV18 with TRBJ2-7; TRBD1 aligns across 8 bases. The J segment lost 5 bases and the V segment lost 3 bases, leaving 6 bases of the junction unmatched. Germline V lookup: CDR1 KGHSH, CDR2 LQKENI. The CDR3 sequence is 14 residues long. The CDR3 nucleotides are TGTGCCAGCTCACCCCAGGACAGGGTCCACGAGCAGTACTTC. Translating gives CASSPQDRVHEQYF.

This clone came up once. V is TRBV18 and J is TRBJ2-7; 12 bases map to TRBD2. The CDR3 has 15 residues. V was pared by 3 bases and J by 5 bases, with 5 bases of the junction left unmatched. Looked up from germline, CDR1 is KGHSH and CDR2 is LQKENI. The CDR3: CASSPLAGGLDEQYF. Here the CDR3 DNA reads TGTGCCAGCTCACCGCTAGCGGGGGGGCTGGACGAGCAGTACTTC.

The V gene is TRBV7-3, the J gene TRBJ1-5; D remains unclear. The CDR3 covers 13 residues. From germline, CDR1 is SGHTA and CDR2 FQGTGA. Trimming removed 6 bases from V and 6 bases from J, with 12 bases in between. CDR3 sequence (DNA): TGTGCCAGCAGTCCTGCCCCGGGTCAGCCCCAGCATTTT. Amino acid sequence: CASSPAPGQPQHF.